Included here is one T cell receptor (beta chain) sequence, with context. Antigen: not known. This record belongs to a study of Ad26.COV2.S vaccination and SARS-CoV-2 variants. V lost 2 bases to trimming and J lost 3 bases; unmatched junction nucleotides: 6. Germline V gene sequence: CDR1 SGDLS, CDR2 YYNGEE. The CDR3 has 18 amino acids. General study points: From the TCR breadth and depth analyses, total T cell responses may have been underestimated.

The sample's treatment: over 15 received Ad26.COV2.S at low or high dose, single or two shots; 5 received placebo; per-sample allocation not given. Collection of samples fell on day 63 after the first vaccine or placebo injection. The repertoire was sequenced with immunoSEQ multiplex PCR; TCRdb's copy has only in-frame clones and lacks some. The profile shows 350,000 to 600,000 clones, approximately 90% of them singletons. The source of this sequence is a person between 18 and 65 years old who received the Ad26.COV2.S COVID-19 vaccine or a placebo. The source material was peripheral blood, sampled in a trial of Ad26.COV2.S vaccine versus placebo. V and J are TRBV9 and TRBJ2-2, with 14 bases lining up with TRBD2. CDR3 loop: CASSVGTSGRTYTGELFF. For the CDR3, the DNA is TGTGCCAGCAGCGTTGGGACTAGCGGGAGAACCTACACCGGGGAGCTGTTTTTT.